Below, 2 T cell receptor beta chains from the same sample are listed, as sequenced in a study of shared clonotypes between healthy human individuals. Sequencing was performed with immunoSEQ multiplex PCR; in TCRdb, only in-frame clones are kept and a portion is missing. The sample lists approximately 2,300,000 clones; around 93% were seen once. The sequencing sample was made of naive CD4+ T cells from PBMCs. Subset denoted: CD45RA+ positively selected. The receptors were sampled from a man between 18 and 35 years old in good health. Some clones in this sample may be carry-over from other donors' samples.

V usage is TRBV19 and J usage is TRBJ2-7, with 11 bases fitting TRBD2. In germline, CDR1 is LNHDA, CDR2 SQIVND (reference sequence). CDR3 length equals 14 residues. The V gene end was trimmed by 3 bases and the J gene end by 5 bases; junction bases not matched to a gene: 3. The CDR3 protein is CASSITSGSDEQYF. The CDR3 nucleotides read TGTGCCAGTAGTATCACTAGCGGGAGTGACGAGCAGTACTTC.

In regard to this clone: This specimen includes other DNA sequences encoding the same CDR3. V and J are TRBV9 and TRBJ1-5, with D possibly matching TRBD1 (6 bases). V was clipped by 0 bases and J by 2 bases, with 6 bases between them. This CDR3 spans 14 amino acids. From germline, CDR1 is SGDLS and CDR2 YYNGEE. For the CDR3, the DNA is TGTGCCAGCAGCGTAGCAGGGGGCAATCAGCCCCAGCATTTT. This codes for CASSVAGGNQPQHF. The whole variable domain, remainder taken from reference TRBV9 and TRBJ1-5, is DSGVTQTPKHLITATGQRVTLRCSPRSGDLSVYWYQQSLDQGLQFLIQYYNGEERAKGNILERFSAQQFPDLHSELNLSSLELGDSALYFCASSVAGGNQPQHFGDGTRLSIL.